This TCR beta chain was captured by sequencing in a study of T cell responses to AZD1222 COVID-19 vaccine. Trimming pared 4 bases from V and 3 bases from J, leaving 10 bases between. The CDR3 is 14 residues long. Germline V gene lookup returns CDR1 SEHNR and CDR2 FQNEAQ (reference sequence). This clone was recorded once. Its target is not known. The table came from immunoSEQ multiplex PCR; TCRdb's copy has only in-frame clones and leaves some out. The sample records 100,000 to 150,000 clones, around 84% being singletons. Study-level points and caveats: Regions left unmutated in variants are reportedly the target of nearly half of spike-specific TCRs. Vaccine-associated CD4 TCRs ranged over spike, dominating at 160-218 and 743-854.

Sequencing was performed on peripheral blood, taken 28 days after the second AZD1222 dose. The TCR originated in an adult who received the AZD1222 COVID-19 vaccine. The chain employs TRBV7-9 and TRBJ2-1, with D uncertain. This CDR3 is CASSYSRFYNEQFF. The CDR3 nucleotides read TGTGCCAGCAGCTATTCCAGATTCTACAATGAGCAGTTCTTC.